Reported below is one T cell receptor (beta chain). Its antigen is not known. Germline assignment: CDR1 MNHEY and CDR2 SVGAGI. This CDR3 comprises 15 residues. V was cut by 2 bases and J by 0 bases, with 10 bases left in between. Repertoires were generated with immunoSEQ multiplex PCR, while TCRdb's copy carries only in-frame clones and drops some. The data show around 53,000 clones, about 88% seen once. The data belong to a study of chemoradiotherapy in HPV16-positive cancers. Whole-study findings and limits: Candidate HPV-specific clones and E7-related TCR motifs grew in tumor during treatment.

V gene TRBV6-5 combines with J gene TRBJ1-1; D is perhaps TRBD1 (6 bases). The source was blood, collected from a patient who underwent chemoradiotherapy. The sequence was obtained from a human donor with HPV-associated anogenital cancer. The CDR3 region is CASSYGRQVNTEAFF. The CDR3 coding sequence is TGTGCCAGCAGTTACGGGCGACAGGTGAACACTGAAGCTTTCTTT.